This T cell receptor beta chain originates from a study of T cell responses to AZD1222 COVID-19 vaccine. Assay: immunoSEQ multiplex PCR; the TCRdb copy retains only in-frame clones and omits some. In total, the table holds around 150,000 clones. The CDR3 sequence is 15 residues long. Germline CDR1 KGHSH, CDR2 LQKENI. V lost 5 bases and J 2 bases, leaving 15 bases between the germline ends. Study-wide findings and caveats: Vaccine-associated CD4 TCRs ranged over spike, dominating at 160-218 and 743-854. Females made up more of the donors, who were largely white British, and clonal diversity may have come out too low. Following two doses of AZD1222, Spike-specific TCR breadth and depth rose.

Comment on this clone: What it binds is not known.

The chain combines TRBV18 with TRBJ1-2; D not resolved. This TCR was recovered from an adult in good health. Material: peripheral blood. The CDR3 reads CASSIVDTTNYGYTF. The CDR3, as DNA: TGTGCCAGCTCAATCGTAGACACCACAAACTATGGCTACACCTTC.